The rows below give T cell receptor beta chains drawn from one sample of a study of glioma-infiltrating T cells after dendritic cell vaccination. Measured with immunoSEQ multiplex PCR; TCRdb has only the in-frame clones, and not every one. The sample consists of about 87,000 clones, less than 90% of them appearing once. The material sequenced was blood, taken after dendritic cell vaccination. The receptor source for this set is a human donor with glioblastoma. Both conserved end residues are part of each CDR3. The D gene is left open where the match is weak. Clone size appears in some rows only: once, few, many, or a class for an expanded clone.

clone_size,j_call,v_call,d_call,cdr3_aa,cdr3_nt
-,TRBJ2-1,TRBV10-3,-,CAISRDYNEQFF,TGCGCCATCAGTCGGGACTACAATGAGCAGTTCTTC
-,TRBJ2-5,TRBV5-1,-,CASSSGQLQETQYF,TGCGCCAGCAGCTCCGGACAGCTCCAAGAGACCCAGTACTTC
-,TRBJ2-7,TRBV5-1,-,CASSLGQVSYEQYF,TGCGCCAGCAGCTTGGGTCAGGTCTCCTACGAGCAGTACTTC
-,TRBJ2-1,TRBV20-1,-,CSATPLDEQFF,TGCAGTGCCACCCCACTGGATGAGCAGTTCTTC
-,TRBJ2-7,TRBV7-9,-,CASSSRSPGEQYF,TGTGCCAGCAGCTCACGCTCACCCGGCGAGCAGTACTTC
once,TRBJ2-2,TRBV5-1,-,CASSLKGSSGELFF,TGCGCCAGCAGCTTGAAGGGGTCCAGCGGGGAGCTGTTTTTT
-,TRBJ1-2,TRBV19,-,CAIGWTANYGYTF,TGTGCCATAGGATGGACAGCTAACTATGGCTACACCTTC
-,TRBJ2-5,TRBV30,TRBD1,CAWRKQGQETQYF,TGTGCCTGGAGAAAACAGGGGCAAGAGACCCAGTACTTC
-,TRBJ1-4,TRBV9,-,CASSVEGSATNEKLFF,TGTGCCAGCAGCGTAGAAGGAAGCGCAACTAATGAAAAACTGTTTTTT
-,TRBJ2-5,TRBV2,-,CASSEQAGWETQYF,TGTGCCAGCAGTGAACAGGCAGGTTGGGAGACCCAGTACTTC
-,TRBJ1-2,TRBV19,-,CASSLTLGANYGYTF,TGTGCCAGTAGCCTTACGTTGGGGGCAAACTATGGCTACACCTTC
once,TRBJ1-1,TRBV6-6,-,CASSKQGLNTEAFF,TGTGCCAGCAGCAAACAGGGTTTGAACACTGAAGCTTTCTTT
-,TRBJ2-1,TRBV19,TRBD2,CASSISSGGINEQFF,TGTGCCAGTAGTATAAGTAGCGGGGGAATCAATGAGCAGTTCTTC
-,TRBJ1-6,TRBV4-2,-,CASSQSPNYNSPLHF,TGTGCCAGCAGCCAGAGCCCCAACTATAATTCACCCCTCCACTTT
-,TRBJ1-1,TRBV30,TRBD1,CAWSRGQGAREAFF,TGTGCCTGGAGTCGGGGACAGGGGGCTCGGGAAGCTTTCTTT
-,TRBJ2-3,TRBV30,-,CAWTSVSRDTQYF,TGTGCCTGGACTAGTGTATCTCGAGATACGCAGTATTTT
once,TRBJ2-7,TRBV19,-,CASAITGSYEQYF,TGTGCCAGTGCCATTACAGGGTCCTACGAGCAGTACTTC
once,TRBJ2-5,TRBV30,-,CAWARQIQETQYF,TGTGCCTGGGCCAGGCAGATCCAAGAGACCCAGTACTTC
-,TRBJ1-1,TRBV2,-,CASSGGGGNTEAFF,TGTGCCAGCAGTGGAGGGGGGGGGAACACTGAAGCTTTCTTT
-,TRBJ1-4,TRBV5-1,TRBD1,CTSSLAQGAEKLFF,TGCACCAGCAGCTTGGCACAGGGGGCGGAAAAACTGTTTTTT
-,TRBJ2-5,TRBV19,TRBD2,CASSTLALSSETQYF,TGTGCCAGTAGTACACTAGCGTTATCCTCAGAGACCCAGTACTTC
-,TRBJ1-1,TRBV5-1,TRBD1,CASSNRGANTEAFF,TGCGCCAGCAGCAACAGGGGGGCGAACACTGAAGCTTTCTTT
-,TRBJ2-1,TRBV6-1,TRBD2,CASSDLSGGSYNEQFF,TGTGCCAGCAGTGACCTTAGCGGGGGTTCCTACAATGAGCAGTTCTTC
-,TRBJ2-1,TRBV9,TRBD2,CASSVTGGRQQYSYNEQFF,TGTGCCAGCAGCGTTACGGGGGGACGCCAGCAATACTCCTACAATGAGCAGTTCTTC
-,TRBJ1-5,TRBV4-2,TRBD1,CASSPGQGAVQPQHF,TGTGCCAGCAGCCCGGGACAGGGGGCTGTTCAGCCCCAGCATTTT
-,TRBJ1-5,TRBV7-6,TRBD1,CASSISGTGNQPQHF,TGTGCCAGCAGCATTTCCGGGACAGGCAATCAGCCCCAGCATTTT
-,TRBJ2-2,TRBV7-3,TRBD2,CASSPGLAGTGELFF,TGTGCCAGCAGCCCGGGACTAGCGGGGACCGGGGAGCTGTTTTTT
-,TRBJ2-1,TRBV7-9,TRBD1,CASSFTGTGKGEQFF,TGTGCCAGCAGCTTCACCGGGACAGGGAAAGGTGAGCAGTTCTTC
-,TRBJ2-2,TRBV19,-,CASGRRIITGELFF,TGTGCCAGTGGTAGGCGGATAATCACCGGGGAGCTGTTTTTT
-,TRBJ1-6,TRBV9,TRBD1,CASSVGPGDRVSIMDSPLHF,TGTGCCAGCAGCGTAGGCCCGGGAGACAGGGTATCTATAATGGATTCACCCCTCCACTTT
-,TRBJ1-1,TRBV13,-,CASSLGTGDVNTEAFF,TGTGCCAGCAGCCTAGGCACAGGAGATGTGAACACTGAAGCTTTCTTT
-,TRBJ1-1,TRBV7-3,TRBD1,CASSLAGTENTEAFF,TGTGCCAGCAGCTTGGCCGGGACAGAGAACACTGAAGCTTTCTTT
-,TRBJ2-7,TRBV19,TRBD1,CATQTGPTYEQYF,TGTGCCACACAGACAGGGCCGACGTACGAGCAGTACTTC
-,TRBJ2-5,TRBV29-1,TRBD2,CSVDDGGGGEETQYF,TGCAGCGTTGATGATGGCGGGGGAGGCGAAGAGACCCAGTACTTC
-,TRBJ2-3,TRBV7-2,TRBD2,CASSTRGLAGLDTQYF,TGTGCCAGCAGCACTCGGGGGCTAGCGGGACTGGATACGCAGTATTTT
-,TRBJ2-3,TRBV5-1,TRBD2,CASSLDPPGTSGGSSTDTQYF,TGCGCCAGCAGCTTGGATCCACCCGGGACTAGCGGGGGCTCAAGCACAGATACGCAGTATTTT
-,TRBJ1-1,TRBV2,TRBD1,CASRDRGALDPAFF,TGTGCCAGCCGGGACAGGGGAGCCCTCGACCCAGCTTTCTTT